This TCR beta chain came from a study of blood T cell repertoires in COVID-19. Assay: immunoSEQ multiplex PCR; the TCRdb copy retains only in-frame clones and omits some. The table includes about 250,000 clones, 70% to 90% detected once. Before being deemed recovered, Cohort 3 donors had two negative PCRs, clearance, or symptom resolution. Germline CDR1 and CDR2: LGHNA and YNFKEQ. V lost 0 bases to trimming and J lost 7 bases, with 13 bases between them. The CDR3 has 16 residues. The V gene is TRBV4-2, the J gene TRBJ1-6; D remains ambiguous. This clonotype originated in a woman aged 50 to 60 who had recovered from COVID-19. Sequencing was carried out using PBMCs or T cells enriched from blood (not recorded which). The CDR3 DNA reads TGTGCCAGCAGCCAAGAGGTCCTTCTAGTAAATTCACCCCTCCACTTT. As protein: CASSQEVLLVNSPLHF.